This T cell receptor (beta chain) was retrieved from a study of blood T cell repertoires in COVID-19. As handled by the study authors: Quantification of nucleated cells was approximated via reference gene primer amplification. Profiled with immunoSEQ multiplex PCR; TCRdb holds only in-frame clones, not every one. V, J and clone size derive from that table, while D and trimming were established from the DNA sequence. The data contain 200,000 to 250,000 clones, 75% to 85% of them seen just once; the ten biggest clones take up around 13%. V was cut by 5 bases and J by 3 bases, with 11 bases left in between. Germline V gene data show CDR1 as SEHNR and CDR2 as FQNEAQ (reference sequence). The CDR3 contains 13 residues.

The material sequenced was peripheral blood. The receptor was isolated from a human donor in a cohort sampled during active COVID-19. The gene calls are TRBV7-9 and TRBJ2-7; perhaps TRBD1 as D (6 bases). CDR3 nucleotides: TGTGCCAGCAGCCACAGGGATCACTACGAGCAGTACTTC. It codes for CASSHRDHYEQYF.